One sample yielded the 13 T cell receptor beta chains listed below, sequenced in a study of blood T cell repertoires in COVID-19. TCRdb keeps only in-frame clones here, not all; method: immunoSEQ multiplex PCR. The top ten hold about 3.3% of the sample, which has about 240,000 clones, approximately 86% seen once. Input material: PBMCs or T cells enriched from blood (not recorded which). These receptors were obtained from a woman aged 40 to 50 with acute COVID-19.

A single count supports this clone. This chain links TRBV5-1 with TRBJ2-1; maybe TRBD1 (7 bases). This CDR3 comprises 16 residues. V was trimmed by 0 bases and J by 9 bases, leaving 19 bases between them. Germline CDR1 SGHRS, CDR2 YFSETQ. Here the CDR3 reads CASSLGRRGPISEQFF. Here the CDR3 DNA reads TGCGCCAGCAGCTTGGGCCGGAGGGGGCCCATTTCTGAGCAGTTCTTC.

J is TRBJ2-2 and V is TRBV9; a weak D match, TRBD2 (6 bases). The CDR3 runs to 13 residues. V was shortened by 3 bases and J by 3 bases, with 6 bases between the two germline ends. Looked up from germline, CDR1 is SGDLS and CDR2 is YYNGEE. In DNA form, the CDR3 reads TGTGCCAGCAGCGCGGGGGACACCGGGGAGCTGTTTTTT. This encodes CASSAGDTGELFF.

This clone showed up just once. The gene calls are TRBV3-1 (or the pseudogene TRBV3-2) and TRBJ2-1; D gene ambiguous. The ends were cut back, 4 bases at V and 6 bases at J, with 7 bases in the middle. Germline V CDR1 and CDR2: LGHDT, YNNKEL (reference sequence). This CDR3 region has 12 residues. Here the CDR3 DNA reads TGTGCCAGCAGCCCTATCCTCAATGAGCAGTTCTTC. Translating it yields CASSPILNEQFF.

This clone was counted many times. The chain employs TRBV7-6 and TRBJ2-3, with 12 bases aligning to TRBD2. This CDR3 has 19 amino acids. Germline V gene data show CDR1 as SGHVS and CDR2 as FNYEAQ. J lost 1 base, V lost 5 bases, and 13 bases had no gene match. CDR3 sequence (DNA): TGTGCCAGCAGCACTGCTAGCGGGAGGGCCTACGGTCGCACAGATACGCAGTATTTT. Protein product: CASSTASGRAYGRTDTQYF.

The gene calls are TRBV3-1 (or the pseudogene TRBV3-2) and TRBJ2-7; D remains ambiguous. With 1 base removed from V and 0 bases from J, the gap between germline ends came to 7 bases. CDR3 length equals 14 residues. Looked up from germline, CDR1 is LGHDT and CDR2 is YNNKEL (reference sequence). The CDR3 DNA sequence: TGTGCCAGCAGCCAAGTCACTCGCTCCTACGAGCAGTACTTC. Its protein product is CASSQVTRSYEQYF.

The table lists this clone with a count of one. The J gene is TRBJ1-4, the V gene TRBV5-4; perhaps TRBD1 as D (5 bases). V lost 0 bases and J 7 bases, leaving 16 bases between the germline ends. Germline V gives CDR1 SGHNT, CDR2 YYREEE (reference sequence). The CDR3 has 16 amino acids. Here the CDR3 DNA reads TGTGCCAGCAGCTTGGGTGTAGGGGATCCTCGTGAAAAACTGTTTTTT. Translated, it gives CASSLGVGDPREKLFF.

The J gene is TRBJ2-1, the V gene TRBV19; no clear D. This CDR3 comprises 13 residues. Deletions cut 3 bases from V and 6 bases from J, with 9 bases between. The V gene's germline CDR1 is LNHDA and CDR2 SQIVND (reference sequence). CDR3 protein: CASSINSPNEQFF. The CDR3 DNA reads TGTGCCAGTAGTATTAACAGTCCCAATGAGCAGTTCTTC.

The chain joins TRBV5-1 to TRBJ2-1; tentatively, D is TRBD2 (5 bases). The CDR3 consists of 14 residues. V dropped 0 bases and J dropped 4 bases, with 8 bases sitting between them. Looked up from germline, CDR1 is SGHRS and CDR2 is YFSETQ. Written as DNA, the CDR3 is TGCGCCAGCAGCTTGGCTCGGGATTACAATGAGCAGTTCTTC. This codes for CASSLARDYNEQFF.

J is TRBJ1-1 and V is TRBV30, with D tentatively TRBD1 (5 bases). The CDR3 runs to 15 residues. The V gene's germline CDR1 is GTSNPN and CDR2 SVGIG (reference sequence). Trimming shortened V by 0 bases and J by 5 bases, and 16 bases separated the two germline ends. The CDR3 spells CAWSVGPTGETEAFF. CDR3 in DNA: TGTGCCTGGAGTGTGGGGCCCACCGGAGAGACTGAAGCTTTCTTT.

The chain joins TRBV5-4 to TRBJ1-2, with TRBD1 matching over 12 bases. The trim removed 0 bases at V and 7 bases at J, leaving 4 bases unmatched. The germline V gene has CDR1 SGHNT and CDR2 YYREEE (reference sequence). This CDR3 has 15 residues. In nucleotides, the CDR3 is TGTGCCAGCAGCTTGGTGGGACAGGGGGCAGGTGGCTACACCTTC. Translation gives CASSLVGQGAGGYTF.

The chain is built from TRBV7-9 and TRBJ2-7, with TRBD1 matching 9 bases. The J segment lost 0 bases and the V segment lost 6 bases, leaving 6 bases of the junction unmatched. The CDR3 totals 15 residues. Looked up from germline, CDR1 is SEHNR and CDR2 is FQNEAQ (reference sequence). Written as DNA, the CDR3 is TGTGCCAGCAGGCCCGGGACAGGGTACTCCTACGAGCAGTACTTC. Translation: CASRPGTGYSYEQYF.

This clone was detected a few times. The genes are TRBV5-1 and TRBJ1-1; 8 bases align to TRBD1. This CDR3 has 14 amino acids. Germline CDR1 reads SGHRS; CDR2 reads YFSETQ. Losses at the gene ends were 3 bases for V and 3 bases for J; bases not matched to a gene: 4. The CDR3 DNA sequence: TGCGCCAGCAGCTCTTCGACAGGGGACACTGAAGCTTTCTTT. Its protein product is CASSSSTGDTEAFF.

This clone was seen a handful of times. The CDR3 DNA reads TGTGCCAGTAGTATAACTCCCCAAGAGACCCAGTACTTC. Protein sequence: CASSITPQETQYF. This chain links TRBV19 with TRBJ2-5; D gene ambiguous. The CDR3 sequence is 13 residues long. Germline CDR1 reads LNHDA; CDR2 reads SQIVND (reference sequence). The germline V and J ends were trimmed by 2 bases and 1 base, with 5 bases remaining between them.